These 10 T cell receptor beta chains share one sample of origin, sequenced in a study of technical replicates of blood from several donors. Clones were sequenced by immunoSEQ multiplex PCR, and TCRdb holds only the in-frame ones, with some missing. The data contain approximately 59,000 clones, 86% of them seen just once; the ten biggest clones take up about 4.8%. Sequencing was carried out using PBMCs. The receptors derive from a human donor in good health. Some clones in this sample may be carry-over from other donors' samples.

The rearrangement links TRBV2 to TRBJ2-7, with D perhaps TRBD2 (6 bases). Per the germline V gene, CDR1 is SNHLY and CDR2 is FYNNEI. There are 13 residues in the CDR3. Trimming took off 6 bases at V and 5 bases at J, with 14 bases between the two ends. The CDR3 region has the DNA TGTGCCAGCAGAGGGGACGGGAGCCACGAGCAGTACTTC. Protein: CASRGDGSHEQYF.

This clone was observed a handful of times. The J gene is TRBJ2-3, the V gene TRBV7-3, with TRBD2 matching 8 bases. After removal of 7 bases from V and 6 bases from J, the junction contained 6 bases not matched to a gene. This CDR3 has 13 residues. Germline CDR1 is SGHTA and CDR2 is FQGTGA. CDR3 sequence: CASTSGPEDTQYF. In DNA form, the CDR3 reads TGTGCCAGCACTAGCGGGCCAGAGGATACGCAGTATTTT.

The gene calls are TRBV23-1 and TRBJ1-2; tentatively, D is TRBD1 (6 bases). TRBV23-1 is an ORF, with its function uncertain. The CDR3 is 15 residues long. V lost 0 bases, J lost 6 bases, and 14 bases lay in between. CDR3 loop: CASSQSRGAVNGYTF. CDR3 sequence (DNA): TGCGCCAGCAGTCAATCGCGGGGGGCAGTGAATGGCTACACCTTC.

This chain connects TRBV7-9 to TRBJ2-7, with D possibly being TRBD2 (6 bases). Trimming pared 0 bases from V and 1 base from J, leaving 10 bases between. The CDR3 sequence is 15 residues long. The germline V gene encodes CDR1 SEHNR and CDR2 FQNEAQ (reference sequence). CDR3 sequence: CASSLASGRSYEQYF. CDR3 bases: TGTGCCAGCAGCTTAGCTAGCGGACGTTCCTACGAGCAGTACTTC.

The V gene is TRBV7-3, the J gene TRBJ1-1, with D possibly being TRBD1 (6 bases). The length of the CDR3 is 15 residues. The V end lost 0 bases, the J end lost 5 bases, and 13 bases lay between the germline ends. In germline, CDR1 is SGHTA, CDR2 FQGTGA. CDR3 loop: CASSLTGQGETEAFF. The CDR3 coding sequence is TGTGCCAGCAGCTTAACGGGACAAGGGGAGACTGAAGCTTTCTTT.

The gene calls are TRBV5-1 and TRBJ2-5; 10 nucleotides agree with TRBD1. The CDR3 runs to 16 residues. Germline CDR1 is SGHRS and CDR2 is YFSETQ. V shed 3 bases, J shed 5 bases, and the junction held 10 bases outside the gene matches. In nucleotides, the CDR3 is TGCGCCAGCAGCTCACTCCGGGACAGGGGCTTGGAGACCCAGTACTTC. Its protein product is CASSSLRDRGLETQYF.

The genes are TRBV10-3 and TRBJ2-7, with no clear D. Looked up from germline, CDR1 is ENHRY and CDR2 is SYGVKD. The CDR3 contains 12 residues. V was cut by 10 bases and J by 0 bases, with 10 bases left in between. In DNA, the CDR3 is TGTGCCACTAGTAGTTCCTCCTACGAGCAGTACTTC. This codes for CATSSSSYEQYF.

In DNA, the CDR3 is TGTGCCAGCAGCTTAGGCCGGCTAGCGGGAGTCTACGAGCAGTACTTC. Its protein product is CASSLGRLAGVYEQYF. This chain connects TRBV7-2 to TRBJ2-7; 10 positions agree with TRBD2. The CDR3 has 16 amino acids. V shed 1 base and J 3 bases; nucleotides not matched to a gene: 6. The germline gives CDR1 SGHTA, CDR2 FQGNSA. Based on the CDR3 plus reference TRBV7-2 and TRBJ2-7, the full variable domain is GAGVSQSPSNKVTEKGKDVELRCDPISGHTALYWYRQSLGQGLEFLIYFQGNSAPDKSGLPSDRFSAERTGGSVSTLTIQRTQQEDSAVYLCASSLGRLAGVYEQYFGPGTRLTVT.

The gene calls are TRBV7-6 and TRBJ2-1; maybe TRBD2 (5 bases). V shed 1 base and J shed 6 bases, with 13 bases lying between them. The CDR3 loop spans 15 amino acids. Looked up from germline, CDR1 is SGHVS and CDR2 is FNYEAQ. The CDR3 nucleotides read TGTGCCAGCAGCTTAGAGGCGGGTGCTTCCAATGAGCAGTTCTTC. Its translation: CASSLEAGASNEQFF.

CDR3 in amino acids: CASSWDRGSSYEQYF. CDR3 DNA sequence: TGTGCCAGCAGCTGGGACAGGGGAAGCTCCTACGAGCAGTACTTC. This chain links TRBV11-2 with TRBJ2-7; TRBD1 matches 10 bases. This CDR3 comprises 15 residues. Germline CDR1 is SGHAT and CDR2 is FQNNGV. The V gene end was trimmed by 4 bases and the J gene end by 0 bases; junction bases not matched to a gene: 3.